These 15 T cell receptor beta chains were all obtained from the same sample, sequenced in a study of T cells in Graves' hyperthyroidism and ophthalmopathy. What was amplified from RNA transcripts were TCR beta CDR3 regions. TCR CDR3 underwent first-round RT-PCR with the HTBI primer set. A single record per CDR3 protein comes from TCRdb applying MiXCR to the multiplex PCR reads. The sample has some 350,000 distinct CDR3 sequences; about 18% are singletons. Sequencing was carried out using blood. These receptors all stem from a woman aged 18-29 years with Graves' hyperthyroidism.

This clonotype occurred many times. The rearrangement links TRBV6-1 to TRBJ2-7; 11 nucleotides agree with TRBD1. Germline values: CDR1 MNHNS, CDR2 SASEGT. The CDR3 is made up of 16 amino acids. V dropped 6 bases and J dropped 5; count of bases not matched to a gene: 12. The CDR3 reads CASSSIGTGGFHEQYF. CDR3 nucleotides: TGTGCCAGCAGCTCGATTGGGACAGGGGGTTTTCACGAGCAGTACTTC.

This clonotype was seen many times. This chain uses TRBV13 with TRBJ2-7; maybe TRBD1 (6 bases). This CDR3 contains 13 residues. The V and J ends lost 4 bases and 4 bases respectively, with 11 bases between them. Germline-derived CDR1 and CDR2 are PRHDT and FYEKMQ (reference sequence). The DNA of the CDR3 is TGTGCCAGCAGCTCCCCAGGGGCGTACGAGCAGTACTTC. It is translated as CASSSPGAYEQYF.

This clonotype was seen many times. The chain joins TRBV28 to TRBJ2-5, with 10 bases lining up with TRBD1. Germline lookup yields CDR1 MDHEN and CDR2 SYDVKM. There are 19 residues in the CDR3. The V gene end was trimmed by 1 base and the J gene end by 4 bases; junction bases not matched to a gene: 15. The CDR3 DNA follows: TGTGCCAGCAGTTTATCGATGACAGGGGGCAGGAGTTGGCGAGAGACCCAGTACTTC. As protein: CASSLSMTGGRSWRETQYF.

V and J are TRBV5-6 and TRBJ2-5; D uncertain. Between the trimmed V and J ends, which lost 2 bases and 5 bases, there was a span of 13 bases. The CDR3 loop spans 14 amino acids. The germline V gene encodes CDR1 SGHDT and CDR2 YYEEEE. CDR3 sequence: CASSFGILGETQYF. The CDR3 nucleotides are TGTGCCAGCAGCTTTGGCATCCTGGGGGAGACCCAGTACTTC.

The chain links TRBV20-1 to TRBJ2-2; the D gene is possibly TRBD1 (5 bases). V was shortened by 1 base and J by 3 bases, with 9 bases between the two germline ends. CDR1 and CDR2 (germline): DFQATT, SNEGSKA (reference sequence). CDR3 size: 14 residues. CDR3 coding DNA: TGCAGTGCTAGAGGGCTAGGGGACACCGGGGAGCTGTTTTTT. Its translation: CSARGLGDTGELFF.

This clonotype has a handful of counts. The gene calls are TRBV5-1 and TRBJ1-1; D is uncertain. The V gene lost 0 bases and the J gene lost 1 base, with 10 bases spanning the gap. CDR3 length: 15 amino acids. CDR1 is SGHRS, CDR2 YFSETQ, per germline. CDR3 DNA: TGCGCCAGCAGCTTGGCCTTGGAGGGGAACACTGAAGCTTTCTTT. Its protein is CASSLALEGNTEAFF.

In its sample, this clonotype was seen many times. V is TRBV12-3 or TRBV12-4 and J is TRBJ2-5; D gene ambiguous. This CDR3 region has 12 residues. Trimming removed 3 bases at V and 4 bases at J, with 6 bases between. The CDR3 loop reads CASSFRRETQYF. The CDR3 coding sequence is TGTGCCAGCAGTTTCCGGCGAGAGACCCAGTACTTC.

This clonotype was observed a single time. This chain connects TRBV6-1 to TRBJ2-7; D may be TRBD1 (6 bases). Trimming took off 5 bases at V and 2 bases at J, with 16 bases between the two ends. The CDR3 covers 15 residues. The germline V gene encodes CDR1 MNHNS and CDR2 SASEGT. CDR3 nucleotide sequence: TGTGCCAGCAGTACAGACAGGCTTAGACCCTACGAGCAGTACTTC. Translating gives CASSTDRLRPYEQYF.

The gene calls are TRBV6-5 and TRBJ1-5, with unresolved D. The CDR3 loop spans 16 amino acids. Germline CDR1 MNHEY, CDR2 SVGAGI. V was shortened by 6 bases and J by 0 bases, with 15 bases between the two germline ends. CDR3 coding DNA: TGTGCCAGCAGCTACGCGTCCCGGTATAGCAATCAGCCCCAGCATTTT. This encodes CASSYASRYSNQPQHF.

The rearrangement uses TRBV11-3 and TRBJ2-5, with a weak D call TRBD1 (5 bases). Germline CDR1 and CDR2: SGHNT and YENEEA. Trimming took off 5 bases at V and 5 bases at J, with 18 bases between the two ends. The CDR3 length is 15 residues. The CDR3 sequence: CASSRGIGVRETQYF. In DNA, the CDR3 is TGTGCCAGCAGCAGGGGAATAGGGGTGAGGGAGACCCAGTACTTC.

On this clonotype itself: One end of the junction fails to match germline, which may point to a read error. The CDR3 is CASSFRAGAGNIKYF. CDR3 nucleotide sequence: TGTGCCAGCAGCTTCCGGGCAGGGGCTGGAAACATTAAGTACTTC. The V gene is TRBV7-8, the J gene TRBJ2-4, with D tentatively TRBD1 (6 bases). The length of the CDR3 is 15 residues. CDR1 is SGHVS and CDR2 is FQNEAQ in the germline V gene. Using reference TRBV7-8 and TRBJ2-4 for the parts outside the CDR3, the full variable domain is GAGVSQSPRYKVAKRGQDVALRCDPISGHVSLFWYQQALGQGPEFLTYFQNEAQLDKSGLPSDRFFAERPEGSVSTLKIQRTQQEDSAVYLCASSFRAGAGNIKYFGAGTRLSVL.

The CDR3 coding sequence is TGTGCCAGCAGTTTAGGGACCGCAGGGTACGAGCAGTACTTC. It is translated as CASSLGTAGYEQYF. This rearrangement joins TRBV27 to TRBJ2-7; D may be TRBD1 or TRBD2 (5 bases each). Germline CDR1 is MNHEY and CDR2 is SMNVEV (reference sequence). This CDR3 spans 14 amino acids. V was pared by 2 bases and J by 4 bases, with 12 bases between.

This clonotype showed up many times. V gene TRBV28 combines with J gene TRBJ2-7; D is possibly TRBD1 or TRBD2 (6 bases each). CDR3 size: 12 residues. The V end lost 8 bases, the J end lost 2 bases, and 10 bases lay between the germline ends. CDR1 is MDHEN, CDR2 SYDVKM, per germline. In nucleotides, the CDR3 is TGTGCCAGCGGTCGGGGGCCCTACGAGCAGTACTTC. Its protein product is CASGRGPYEQYF.

The rearrangement uses TRBV12-3 or TRBV12-4 and TRBJ1-6; 7 bases fit TRBD1. The V segment lost 4 bases and the J segment 7 bases; nucleotides outside the gene matches: 4. There are 14 residues in the CDR3. Here the CDR3 DNA reads TGTGCCAGCAGTTCAGACAGGGCGAATTCACCCCTCCACTTT. Its protein product is CASSSDRANSPLHF.

This clonotype was seen a few times. The chain carries TRBV7-2 and TRBJ2-2, with D unresolved. This CDR3 is 14 amino acids long. Germline loops: CDR1 SGHTA, CDR2 FQGNSA. Trimming took off 5 bases at V and 4 bases at J, with 11 bases between the two ends. The CDR3 bases are TGTGCCAGCAGCCCACGTGGGCCCACCGGGGAGCTGTTTTTT. Amino acid sequence: CASSPRGPTGELFF.